The 28 T cell receptor beta chains listed next were all sequenced from one sample in a study of technical replicates of blood from several donors. The method was immunoSEQ multiplex PCR; TCRdb's version includes in-frame clones alone and lacks a portion of them. The sample contains some 60,000 clones, roughly nine tenths of which appear only once. The specimen was PBMCs. The receptors were gathered from a human donor in good health. Some clones in this sample may be carry-over from other donors' samples.

V usage is TRBV4-1 and J usage is TRBJ1-5, with TRBD1 identical over 8 bases. Germline V gene sequence: CDR1 MGHRA, CDR2 YSYEKL. The CDR3 is made up of 15 amino acids. V shed 5 bases and J 3 bases; nucleotides not matched to a gene: 6. CDR3 sequence (DNA): TGCGCCAGCAGCACCCACAGGGGGAACAATCAGCCCCAGCATTTT. Its translation: CASSTHRGNNQPQHF.

The chain employs TRBV5-1 and TRBJ2-7, with D possibly matching TRBD1 (6 bases). The germline V gene has CDR1 SGHRS and CDR2 YFSETQ. The CDR3 is 11 residues long. V shed 4 bases and J shed 7 bases, with 9 bases lying between them. As DNA, the CDR3 is TGCGCCAGCAGCACGGACAGTGAGCAGTACTTC. This sequence encodes CASSTDSEQYF.

The V gene is TRBV13, the J gene TRBJ2-5; TRBD2 aligns across 7 bases. The V gene's germline CDR1 is PRHDT and CDR2 FYEKMQ (reference sequence). The V and J ends lost 4 bases and 1 base, in that order; junction bases with no gene match: 0. The CDR3 has 13 amino acids. The CDR3 sequence is CASSSSGQETQYF. The CDR3 nucleotides are TGTGCCAGCAGCTCTAGCGGCCAAGAGACCCAGTACTTC.

This sequence joins TRBV5-4 and TRBJ2-2; 10 bases agree with TRBD2. Trimming at V came to 3 bases and at J to 4 bases, leaving 6 bases not matched to a gene. This CDR3 spans 16 amino acids. CDR1 and CDR2 (germline): SGHNT, YYREEE (reference sequence). CDR3 protein: CASSSQAGGATGELFF. The DNA of the CDR3 is TGTGCCAGCAGCTCCCAAGCGGGGGGGGCCACCGGGGAGCTGTTTTTT.

The V and J genes are TRBV29-1 and TRBJ2-2, with TRBD2 as a possible D gene (5 bases). The germline CDR1 and CDR2 sequences are SQVTM and ANQGSEA. V was pared by 6 bases and J by 7 bases, with 18 bases between. The CDR3 extends over 14 amino acids. The DNA for the CDR3 is TGCAGCGTCTCTAAGGGCCCCCGGGGCGGGGAGCTGTTTTTT. Translating gives CSVSKGPRGGELFF.

V usage is TRBV9 and J usage is TRBJ1-4; 7 bases fit TRBD1. CDR1 is SGDLS and CDR2 is YYNGEE in the germline V gene. The CDR3 sequence is 14 residues long. The V gene end was trimmed by 3 bases and the J gene end by 8 bases; junction bases not matched to a gene: 7. The CDR3 DNA sequence: TGTGCCAGCAGCGCAACCGGGACAGCCGAAAAACTGTTTTTT. This encodes CASSATGTAEKLFF.

This chain links TRBV4-1 with TRBJ2-4; 9 bases fit TRBD1. This CDR3 region has 16 residues. Trimming at V came to 3 bases and at J to 1 base, leaving 4 bases not matched to a gene. Germline loops: CDR1 MGHRA, CDR2 YSYEKL. CDR3 in amino acids: CASSQDRGFAKNIQYF. CDR3 nucleotide sequence: TGCGCCAGCAGCCAGGACAGGGGATTCGCCAAAAACATTCAGTACTTC.

The J gene is TRBJ2-7, the V gene TRBV27; no definite D call. The germline V gene has CDR1 MNHEY and CDR2 SMNVEV (reference sequence). Trimming took 0 bases from V and 5 from J, leaving 8 bases between them. The CDR3 contains 13 residues. The CDR3 DNA sequence: TGTGCCAGCAGTTTATCGGCCCGTAACGAGCAGTACTTC. Translated: CASSLSARNEQYF.

The chain carries TRBV7-2 and TRBJ2-1, with 10 bases matching TRBD2. The V segment lost 4 bases and the J segment 5 bases; nucleotides outside the gene matches: 8. Looked up from germline, CDR1 is SGHTA and CDR2 is FQGNSA. The length of the CDR3 is 16 residues. The CDR3 sequence: CASSYRDSGGNNEQFF. CDR3 bases: TGTGCCAGCAGCTACCGTGATAGCGGGGGGAACAATGAGCAGTTCTTC. Variable domain in full (rest from reference TRBV7-2 and TRBJ2-1): GAGVSQSPSNKVTEKGKDVELRCDPISGHTALYWYRQSLGQGLEFLIYFQGNSAPDKSGLPSDRFSAERTGGSVSTLTIQRTQQEDSAVYLCASSYRDSGGNNEQFFGPGTRLTVL.

This chain joins TRBV5-6 and TRBJ2-7; D is perhaps TRBD1 (5 bases). From germline, CDR1 is SGHDT and CDR2 YYEEEE. The CDR3 spans 18 residues. Trimming pared 4 bases from V and 0 bases from J, leaving 23 bases between. CDR3 bases: TGTGCCAGCAGCCCCACCCCCTCTAGGGGCGCAAGCTCCTACGAGCAGTACTTC. It encodes CASSPTPSRGASSYEQYF.

This clone has just one count. The chain recombines TRBV7-2 with TRBJ2-1; no clear D. Germline loops: CDR1 SGHTA, CDR2 FQGNSA. Trimming removed 5 bases from V and 8 bases from J, with 13 bases in between. This CDR3 region has 13 residues. This chain's CDR3 is CASSPAPVDEQFF. The CDR3 DNA sequence: TGTGCCAGCAGCCCCGCGCCGGTTGATGAGCAGTTCTTC.

The chain is built from TRBV2 and TRBJ2-1; the match to TRBD2 covers 8 bases. Germline CDR1 reads SNHLY; CDR2 reads FYNNEI. V shed 4 bases and J 7 bases; nucleotides not matched to a gene: 0. The CDR3 runs to 12 residues. The CDR3, as DNA: TGTGCCAGCAGTGCGGGGGGGAATGAGCAGTTCTTC. It specifies CASSAGGNEQFF.

The chain couples TRBV30 to TRBJ2-1; the match to TRBD2 covers 11 bases. Per germline, CDR1 GTSNPN and CDR2 SVGIG (reference sequence). The junction had 3 bases not matched to a gene; V was cut back by 3 bases and J by 5 bases. This CDR3 is 14 amino acids long. The CDR3 coding sequence is TGTGCCTGGAGATTAGCGGGAGGGAACAATGAGCAGTTCTTC. It specifies CAWRLAGGNNEQFF.

This sequence joins TRBV11-1 and TRBJ2-5, with 9 bases that match TRBD1. With 6 bases clipped from V and 6 bases from J, the junction kept 8 bases outside the gene matches. The CDR3 extends over 14 amino acids. Germline V gene sequence: CDR1 SGHAT, CDR2 FQDESV (reference sequence). CDR3 DNA sequence: TGTGCCAGCAGTGTGGGACAGGGAAGGAAGACCCAGTACTTC. It translates to CASSVGQGRKTQYF.

The chain is built from TRBV7-9 and TRBJ2-3, with TRBD1 as a possible D gene (5 bases). Germline CDR1 SEHNR, CDR2 FQNEAQ (reference sequence). Trimming pared 5 bases from V and 0 bases from J, leaving 15 bases between. CDR3 length: 16 residues. CDR3 bases: TGTGCCAGCAGCCCAAGGGGCAGTGTCAGCACAGATACGCAGTATTTT. Translation gives CASSPRGSVSTDTQYF.

The chain has TRBV5-6 and TRBJ2-1; 15 nucleotides align to TRBD2. Germline CDR1 reads SGHDT; CDR2 reads YYEEEE. The CDR3 totals 17 residues. V lost 0 bases and J lost 9; bases outside the gene matches: 7. The CDR3 sequence: CASSLARTSGRAGEQFF. In DNA form, the CDR3 reads TGTGCCAGCAGCTTGGCCAGGACTAGCGGGAGGGCCGGTGAGCAGTTCTTC.

The genes are TRBV7-9 and TRBJ2-3, with 13 bases aligning to TRBD2. From germline, CDR1 is SEHNR and CDR2 FQNEAQ (reference sequence). The V segment lost 7 bases and the J segment 4 bases; nucleotides outside the gene matches: 14. The CDR3 loop spans 18 amino acids. CDR3 coding DNA: TGTGCCAGCAACGACCCCGAACTAGCGGGGGGGCCCCCAGATACGCAGTATTTT. Its protein is CASNDPELAGGPPDTQYF.

The chain couples TRBV6-4 to TRBJ2-2, with 12 bases aligning to TRBD2. Germline V gene data show CDR1 as MRHNA and CDR2 as SNTAGT. V lost 7 bases and J lost 0; bases outside the gene matches: 9. CDR3 length: 18 amino acids. CDR3 DNA sequence: TGTGCCAGCAAAACCGGGACTAGCGGGCGATCGAACACCGGGGAGCTGTTTTTT. This sequence encodes CASKTGTSGRSNTGELFF.

The chain links TRBV5-1 to TRBJ1-1; D gene unclear. V was pared by 1 base and J by 1 base, with 5 bases between. Looked up from germline, CDR1 is SGHRS and CDR2 is YFSETQ. The CDR3 sequence is 13 residues long. The CDR3 protein is CASSLTENTEAFF. CDR3 coding DNA: TGCGCCAGCAGCTTGACAGAGAACACTGAAGCTTTCTTT.

This chain connects TRBV9 to TRBJ2-5; 11 bases match TRBD2. With 4 bases clipped from V and 2 bases from J, the junction kept 4 bases outside the gene matches. Germline assignment: CDR1 SGDLS and CDR2 YYNGEE. The CDR3 sequence is 15 residues long. Here the CDR3 reads CASSPTSGEQETQYF. The DNA for the CDR3 is TGTGCCAGCAGCCCGACTAGCGGGGAGCAAGAGACCCAGTACTTC.

This rearrangement joins TRBV11-1 to TRBJ2-1; 9 nucleotides agree with TRBD2. Germline V lookup: CDR1 SGHAT, CDR2 FQDESV (reference sequence). The CDR3 covers 15 residues. The junction had 3 bases not matched to a gene; V was cut back by 3 bases and J by 3 bases. CDR3 loop: CASSFSGRGYNEQFF. In DNA form, the CDR3 reads TGTGCCAGCAGCTTTAGCGGGAGAGGCTACAATGAGCAGTTCTTC.

This clone was seen a single time. This sequence joins TRBV19 and TRBJ1-2, with D perhaps TRBD1 (6 bases). The germline V gene encodes CDR1 LNHDA and CDR2 SQIVND (reference sequence). CDR3 length: 17 residues. V was shortened by 1 base and J by 0 bases, with 15 bases between the two germline ends. The CDR3 DNA is TGTGCCAGTAGTATAGGACCTGGACAGCTAGCTAACTATGGCTACACCTTC. Protein product: CASSIGPGQLANYGYTF.

This rearrangement joins TRBV30 to TRBJ1-6; D uncertain. CDR1 and CDR2 from the germline V gene are GTSNPN and SVGIG (reference sequence). V shed 1 base and J shed 6 bases, with 13 bases lying between them. This CDR3 contains 15 residues. The CDR3 is CAWSEGGLGNSPLHF. The CDR3, as DNA: TGTGCCTGGAGTGAAGGAGGGTTGGGTAATTCACCCCTCCACTTT.

V and J are TRBV6-5 and TRBJ2-7, with D possibly matching TRBD2 (6 bases). With 6 bases removed from V and 6 bases from J, the gap between germline ends came to 9 bases. The germline gives CDR1 MNHEY, CDR2 SVGAGI. CDR3 size: 11 residues. CDR3: CASRRGGEQYF. The CDR3, as DNA: TGTGCCAGCAGGAGGGGAGGCGAGCAGTACTTC.

This sequence joins TRBV5-1 and TRBJ1-2, with 7 bases that match TRBD1. Losses at the gene ends were 4 bases for V and 4 bases for J; bases not matched to a gene: 4. This CDR3 comprises 13 residues. CDR1 SGHRS and CDR2 YFSETQ come from the germline V gene. In DNA form, the CDR3 reads TGCGCCAGCAGCGAGAGACAGGGCTATGGCTACACCTTC. This translates into CASSERQGYGYTF. Looking up the rest from reference TRBV5-1 and TRBJ1-2 gives the full variable domain: KAGVTQTPRYLIKTRGQQVTLSCSPISGHRSVSWYQQTPGQGLQFLFEYFSETQRNKGNFPGRFSGRQFSNSRSEMNVSTLELGDSALYLCASSERQGYGYTFGSGTRLTVV.

This chain links TRBV29-1 with TRBJ2-5, with D tentatively TRBD2 (6 bases). The length of the CDR3 is 15 residues. V dropped 2 bases and J dropped 1 base, with 14 bases sitting between them. CDR1 is SQVTM and CDR2 is ANQGSEA in the germline V gene. The CDR3 DNA reads as TGCAGCGTTGAATTCCCTTCGGGACTCCAAGAGACCCAGTACTTC. This codes for CSVEFPSGLQETQYF.

A remark on this clone: The same CDR3 is also encoded by other DNA sequences in this sample. The chain is built from TRBV7-9 and TRBJ2-7, with 7 bases aligning to TRBD2. Germline CDR1 and CDR2: SEHNR and FQNEAQ (reference sequence). The CDR3 has 14 residues. V lost 5 bases to trimming and J lost 4 bases; unmatched junction nucleotides: 8. The CDR3 nucleotides are TGTGCCAGCAGCCTCACCGGGGGGTCGTACGAGCAGTACTTC. This gives the protein CASSLTGGSYEQYF.

This clone was picked up one time. The V call is TRBV11-2, the J call TRBJ2-1, with 9 bases matching TRBD2. The CDR3 spans 15 residues. Germline CDR1 SGHAT, CDR2 FQNNGV. V was clipped by 1 base and J by 4 bases; unmatched bases: 2. CDR3 loop: CASSLALAGYNEQFF. The CDR3 DNA reads as TGTGCCAGCAGCTTAGCCCTAGCGGGATACAATGAGCAGTTCTTC.